This T cell receptor beta chain was sequenced during a study of shared clonotypes between healthy human individuals (dated by TCRdb to about 2020). About the study as a whole: The cohort included three men and two women between 18 and 49 years of age. The study deeply sequenced blood TCR repertoires of about 5 healthy adults to estimate repertoire size and the extent of clonotype sharing between individuals. To increase sequencing depth and limit assay-specific biases, TCR repertoire library preparation and sequencing were carried out by different laboratories using diverse techniques. Each donor's leukapheresis produced roughly between about 0.9 and 9.5 billion PBMCs.

The donors were healthy, HIV-negative adults who had no recently reported acute infections or vaccinations. Only Caucasian adults living in Nashville, Tennessee, USA were represented among the donors. For unsorted samples, about 90 million PBMCs were counted and genomic DNA was extracted with the QIAamp DNA Blood Mini kit. Blood was collected by leukapheresis, and PBMCs were isolated by Ficoll-Histopaque density gradient centrifugation and then cryopreserved in liquid nitrogen vapor phase. Here is what the overall study found, with its caveats: Because the study included only a small number of donors, the genetic and exposure-history diversity represented was limited. Pairwise subsampling led to the expectation that sequencing depth would affect the degree of clonotype sharing among donors. Only blood was sampled, and tissue TCR repertoires likely differ from those in blood.

This clone was counted only a few times. Its antigen is still unknown. There are no base qualities to consult, and no much larger clone falls within one base. Reading from cysteine to phenylalanine, the CDR3 counts 11 amino acids. Here the CDR3 DNA is all that survives: 33 bases in frame from base 1. V is reduced by 4 bases and J by 5 bases, leaving a spacing of 3 bases between them. CDR1 and CDR2 were assigned from the germline V gene as SNHLY and FYNNEI. Using the deep immunoSEQ assay, multiplex PCR amplified TCR CDR3 regions from genomic DNA. Extracted genomic DNA from each cell subset was distributed evenly across all wells of several immunoSEQ 96-well plates, and each plate was treated as a replicate. For unsorted PBMC, each replicate PCR was loaded with roughly 0.3 ug genomic DNA, equivalent to about 33,000 T cell genomes. Genomic DNA from unsorted PBMC was sequenced over ten immunoSEQ deep assay plates. Purified libraries were measured with a Qubit 3.0 fluorometer, size-checked on a Bioanalyzer 2100, and measured again with the KAPA Library Quantification kit. Each immunoSEQ 96-well plate was sequenced on its own single-read 150-cycle Illumina NextSeq 550 flow cell. Under the source paper's analysis protocol: Because the immunoSEQ output held only junctional sequences and lacked quality scores, the filtering could not match the filtering applied to full-length reads. Sequences were annotated with PyIR, a Python wrapper for IgBLAST v1.9, using IMGT germline references to assign V/J genes and CDR3. Reads were removed for weak V/J assignments (E-value above 1e-6), missing CDR3, stop codons, out-of-frame junctions, or ambiguous translated residues. V3J clonotypes were defined by identical inferred V gene, J gene, and CDR3 amino acid sequence. Percentage overlap between repertoires was computed as shared unique clonotypes divided by the size of the smaller repertoire. Richness of each repertoire was evaluated using RTK rarefaction, the Chao1 estimator, and Recon v2.1 estimates of unobserved clonotypes. Drawn from immuneACCESS, this table holds only the in-frame rearrangements with V and J called that TCRdb kept. Clones are partly lost; checked studies trace under half to an unresolved V gene and leave the rest unexplained. The DNA was the basis for D and trimming; V, J and clone size are from that table. Across this sample there are about 490,000 clones, with about 78% seen only once. The ten largest clones capture around 12% of the sample.

This receptor was taken from a woman aged 40 to 55 in good health. Some clones in this sample may be carry-over from other donors' samples. Input material: PBMCs. The chain is encoded by TRBV2 joined to TRBJ2-1, with the D gene not clear enough to name. The CDR3 here reads CASSVHNEQFF. The bases are TGTGCCAGCAGTGTTCACAATGAGCAGTTCTTC.